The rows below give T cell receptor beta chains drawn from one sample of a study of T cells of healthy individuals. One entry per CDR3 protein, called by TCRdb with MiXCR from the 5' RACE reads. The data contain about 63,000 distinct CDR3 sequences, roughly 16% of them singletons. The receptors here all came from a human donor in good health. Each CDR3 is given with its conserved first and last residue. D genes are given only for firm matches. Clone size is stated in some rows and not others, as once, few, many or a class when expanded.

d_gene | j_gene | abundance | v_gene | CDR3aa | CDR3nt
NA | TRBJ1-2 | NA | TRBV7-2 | CASSLGGANQGYTF | TGTGCCAGCAGCTTAGGTGGGGCCAACCAAGGCTACACCTTC
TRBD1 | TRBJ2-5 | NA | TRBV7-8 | CASSPRRDSPQETQYF | TGTGCCAGCAGCCCTCGACGGGACAGCCCCCAAGAGACCCAGTACTTC
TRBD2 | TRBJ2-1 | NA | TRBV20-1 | CSARDALAGVINEQFF | TGCAGTGCTAGAGACGCCCTAGCGGGGGTTATCAATGAGCAGTTCTTC
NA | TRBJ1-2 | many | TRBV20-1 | CSAGRRANYGYTF | TGCAGTGCCGGACGTCGAGCTAACTATGGCTACACCTTC
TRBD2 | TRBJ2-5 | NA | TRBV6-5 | CASSYPSGVKGTQYF | TGTGCCAGCAGCTACCCTAGCGGGGTCAAGGGGACCCAGTACTTC
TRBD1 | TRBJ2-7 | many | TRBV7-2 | CASWGQGAYEQYF | TGTGCCAGCTGGGGACAGGGTGCCTACGAGCAGTACTTC
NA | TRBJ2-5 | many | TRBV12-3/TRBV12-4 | CASSLSETQYF | TGTGCCAGCAGTTTGTCAGAGACCCAGTACTTC
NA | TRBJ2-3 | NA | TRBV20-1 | CSGALPSSSTDTQYF | TGCAGTGGGGCCCTCCCTAGCTCTAGCACAGATACGCAGTATTTT
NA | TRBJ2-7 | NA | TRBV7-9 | CASSRPSGRGSYEQYF | TGTGCCAGCAGCCGTCCGAGCGGTAGGGGGTCCTACGAGCAGTACTTC
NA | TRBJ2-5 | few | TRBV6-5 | CASSYSAADQETQYF | TGTGCCAGCAGTTACTCGGCGGCAGACCAAGAGACCCAGTACTTC
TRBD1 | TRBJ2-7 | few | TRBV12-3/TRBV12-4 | CASSWDSLRDEQYF | TGTGCCAGCAGTTGGGACAGCCTAAGGGACGAGCAGTACTTC
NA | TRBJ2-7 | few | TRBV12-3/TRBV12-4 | CASSFGRPEQYF | TGTGCCAGCAGTTTCGGGCGTCCGGAGCAGTACTTC
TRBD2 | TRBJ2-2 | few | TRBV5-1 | CASSLVLADTGELFF | TGCGCCAGCAGCTTGGTACTAGCGGACACCGGGGAGCTGTTTTTT
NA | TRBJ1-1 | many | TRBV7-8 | CASSPRGNTEAFF | TGTGCCAGCAGCCCACGGGGGAACACTGAAGCTTTCTTT
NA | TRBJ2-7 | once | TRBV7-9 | CASSLVVTSYEQYF | TGTGCCAGCAGCTTAGTGGTCACCTCCTACGAGCAGTACTTC
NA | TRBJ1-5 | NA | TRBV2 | CASSDRVGNQPQHF | TGTGCCAGCAGTGACAGGGTCGGCAATCAGCCCCAGCATTTT
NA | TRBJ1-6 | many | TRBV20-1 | CSARGAGAPLHF | TGCAGTGCTAGAGGGGCCGGGGCACCCCTCCACTTT
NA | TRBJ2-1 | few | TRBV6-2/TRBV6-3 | CASSYSGARYNEQFF | TGTGCCAGCAGTTACTCAGGAGCCCGATACAATGAGCAGTTCTTC
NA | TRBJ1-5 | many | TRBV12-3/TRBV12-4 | CANSQGVRQPQHF | TGTGCCAACAGCCAGGGAGTAAGGCAGCCCCAGCATTTT
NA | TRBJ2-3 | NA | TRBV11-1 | CASSSLPTSGNTQYF | TGTGCCAGCAGCTCCCTACCGACTAGTGGGAATACGCAGTATTTT
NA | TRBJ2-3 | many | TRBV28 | CASRDSNTDTQYF | TGTGCCAGCAGGGACAGCAACACAGATACGCAGTATTTT
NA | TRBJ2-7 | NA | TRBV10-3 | CAISETSEGYEQYF | TGTGCCATCAGTGAGACGAGTGAGGGCTACGAGCAGTACTTC
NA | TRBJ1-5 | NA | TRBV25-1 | CASRAGEGDQPQHF | TGTGCCAGCAGGGCCGGGGAAGGAGATCAGCCCCAGCATTTT
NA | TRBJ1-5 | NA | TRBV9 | CASSAVGSQHF | TGTGCCAGCAGCGCTGTGGGGTCCCAGCATTTT